The next 30 T cell receptor beta chains were all read from a single sample in a study of OX40 agonist ivuxolimab in advanced cancers. Repertoires were generated with immunoSEQ multiplex PCR, while TCRdb's copy carries only in-frame clones and drops some. Among about 62,000 clones, about four fifths were seen once, and the ten largest hold roughly a tenth. Here the sequenced sample was CD4+ or CD8+ T cells sorted from blood, taken in a trial of the OX40 agonist ivuxolimab. The receptors here all came from an adult with an advanced solid tumor such as melanoma, head and neck, liver or kidney cancer.

The chain combines TRBV2 with TRBJ2-1, with 9 nucleotides matching TRBD2. From germline, CDR1 is SNHLY and CDR2 FYNNEI. V shed 6 bases, J shed 4 bases, and the junction held 7 bases outside the gene matches. The CDR3 length is 15 residues. The CDR3 nucleotides read TGTGCCAGCAGCCCGGGACTAGCAGATTACAATGAGCAGTTCTTC. Amino acids: CASSPGLADYNEQFF.

The chain recombines TRBV20-1 with TRBJ2-1; D unresolved. This CDR3 comprises 11 residues. Trimming took 6 bases from V and 5 from J, leaving 8 bases between them. Germline lookup yields CDR1 DFQATT and CDR2 SNEGSKA (reference sequence). CDR3 protein: CSARFDNEQFF. In DNA form, the CDR3 reads TGCAGTGCCCGTTTTGACAATGAGCAGTTCTTC.

This chain links TRBV18 with TRBJ1-1, with unresolved D. V was shortened by 6 bases and J by 6 bases, with 14 bases between the two germline ends. The CDR3 runs to 13 residues. Germline V gene data show CDR1 as KGHSH and CDR2 as LQKENI. CDR3 region: CASSLNVKAEAFF. CDR3 sequence (DNA): TGTGCCAGCTCTCTCAACGTCAAGGCTGAAGCTTTCTTT.

The chain joins TRBV4-1 to TRBJ1-4; 11 bases line up with TRBD1. The CDR3 runs 18 residues. Germline CDR1 and CDR2: MGHRA and YSYEKL. The V and J ends lost 1 base and 8 bases, in that order; junction bases with no gene match: 12. Written as DNA, the CDR3 is TGCGCCAGCAGCCAAGGAACCCATCCCGGGACAGGGGGAGAAAAACTGTTTTTT. This encodes CASSQGTHPGTGGEKLFF.

V and J are TRBV25-1 and TRBJ1-1, with a weak D call TRBD1 (5 bases). Germline CDR1 reads MGHDK; CDR2 reads SYGVNS. Between the trimmed V and J ends, which lost 7 bases and 0 bases, there was a span of 12 bases. This CDR3 region has 14 residues. The CDR3 protein is CASIGRALNTEAFF. In DNA form, the CDR3 reads TGTGCCAGCATTGGCAGGGCACTGAACACTGAAGCTTTCTTT.

The rearrangement links TRBV28 to TRBJ2-7, with TRBD2 matching 8 bases. This CDR3 has 15 residues. The J segment lost 4 bases and the V segment lost 7 bases, leaving 12 bases of the junction unmatched. In germline, CDR1 is MDHEN, CDR2 SYDVKM. The CDR3 DNA sequence: TGTGCCAGCACCCTCCGGGGGGGTCCCAGTTACGAGCAGTACTTC. It yields the protein CASTLRGGPSYEQYF.

The gene calls are TRBV27 and TRBJ1-2; the match to TRBD1 covers 10 bases. Germline assignment: CDR1 MNHEY and CDR2 SMNVEV (reference sequence). The CDR3 totals 15 residues. Unmatched junction bases numbered 12, after V lost 6 bases and J lost 8 bases. The CDR3 DNA reads as TGTGCCAGCAGCCGCCAAATACCGGGACAGGGGGGCTACACCTTC. Translation: CASSRQIPGQGGYTF.

The chain is built from TRBV9 and TRBJ2-7; D gene unclear. Germline CDR1 SGDLS, CDR2 YYNGEE. Trimming took off 6 bases at V and 2 bases at J, with 15 bases between the two ends. The CDR3 contains 14 residues. The CDR3 reads CASTLDAATYEQYF. CDR3 bases: TGTGCCAGCACCTTAGACGCAGCCACCTACGAGCAGTACTTC.

The rearrangement uses TRBV30 and TRBJ1-2, with D unresolved. This CDR3 spans 14 amino acids. Trimming took off 1 base at V and 6 bases at J, with 15 bases between the two ends. CDR1 and CDR2 from the germline V gene are GTSNPN and SVGIG (reference sequence). DNA of the CDR3: TGTGCCTGGAGTGATTACACCCTCCCGGATGGCTACACCTTC. It is translated as CAWSDYTLPDGYTF.

The chain employs TRBV4-3 and TRBJ1-2; D unclear. Trimming shortened V by 0 bases and J by 5 bases, and 16 bases separated the two germline ends. The CDR3 contains 16 residues. In germline, CDR1 is LGHNA, CDR2 YSLEER. CDR3 DNA sequence: TGCGCCAGCAGCCAAGATAGGACTGGACGCCCATATGGCTACACCTTC. It yields the protein CASSQDRTGRPYGYTF.

The CDR3 coding sequence is TGCAGCGTCGAGGACCGGGATCCTGGCTACACCTTC. Protein: CSVEDRDPGYTF. The V call is TRBV29-1, the J call TRBJ1-2; no definite D call. The germline gives CDR1 SQVTM, CDR2 ANQGSEA. Trimming pared 6 bases from V and 7 bases from J, leaving 15 bases between. This CDR3 has 12 amino acids.

This clone was counted a few times. The chain has TRBV7-3 and TRBJ2-1; 7 bases match TRBD1. The CDR3 loop spans 15 amino acids. Unmatched junction bases numbered 13, after V lost 4 bases and J lost 10 bases. Germline-derived CDR1 and CDR2 are SGHTA and FQGTGA. The CDR3 DNA follows: TGTGCCAGCAGCTCCTACGGGACAGTGATTGAGGAGCAGTTCTTC. The encoded protein is CASSSYGTVIEEQFF.

The chain recombines TRBV6-4 with TRBJ2-3; 10 nucleotides align to TRBD2. Germline CDR1 is MRHNA and CDR2 is SNTAGT. J lost 0 bases, V lost 5 bases, and 2 bases had no gene match. The CDR3 contains 15 residues. Here the CDR3 DNA reads TGTGCCAGCAGTACTAGCGGGATGAGCACAGATACGCAGTATTTT. Its translation: CASSTSGMSTDTQYF.

The chain employs TRBV25-1 and TRBJ2-3; TRBD2 is a possible D gene (6 bases). V was clipped by 5 bases and J by 2 bases, with 17 bases between them. This CDR3 contains 16 residues. CDR1 and CDR2 from the germline V gene are MGHDK and SYGVNS. CDR3: CASSWRGGFNTDTQYF. CDR3 sequence (DNA): TGTGCCAGCAGTTGGAGGGGCGGATTTAACACAGATACGCAGTATTTT.

The chain uses TRBV30 and TRBJ2-5; TRBD1 agrees at 7 bases. The V gene end was trimmed by 2 bases and the J gene end by 3 bases; junction bases not matched to a gene: 3. This CDR3 is built from 13 residues. The germline CDR1 and CDR2 sequences are GTSNPN and SVGIG (reference sequence). The CDR3 region is CAWSQGEKETQYF. The CDR3 coding sequence is TGTGCCTGGAGTCAGGGGGAAAAAGAGACCCAGTACTTC. The complete variable domain, with remaining parts taken from reference TRBV30 and TRBJ2-5, reads SQTIHQWPATLVQPVGSPLSLECTVEGTSNPNLYWYRQAAGRGLQLLFYSVGIGQISSEVPQNLSASRPQDRQFILSSKKLLLSDSGFYLCAWSQGEKETQYFGPGTRLLVL.

The sample holds one count of this clone. The rearrangement links TRBV9 to TRBJ1-2; 9 bases are shared with TRBD1. The CDR3 runs to 17 residues. The J segment lost 6 bases and the V segment lost 4 bases, leaving 16 bases of the junction unmatched. Germline CDR1 SGDLS, CDR2 YYNGEE. This CDR3 reads CASSLGQGIVNYDGYTF. The CDR3 bases are TGTGCCAGCAGCCTGGGACAGGGAATCGTAAACTACGATGGCTACACCTTC.

The CDR3 region has the DNA TGTGCCAGCAGCGTAGGGGCCCAATTTAACTATGGCTACACCTTC. It yields the protein CASSVGAQFNYGYTF. The chain employs TRBV9 and TRBJ1-2; D uncertain. The V end was cut by 0 bases, the J end by 1 base, with 10 bases between. This CDR3 contains 15 residues. Germline CDR1 SGDLS, CDR2 YYNGEE.

This clone was seen only a few times. The gene calls are TRBV11-2 and TRBJ2-1, with TRBD2 matching 8 bases. The germline gives CDR1 SGHAT, CDR2 FQNNGV. J was trimmed by 9 bases and V by 5 bases; bases with no gene match: 12. The CDR3 is 15 amino acids. This CDR3 reads CASSPRGGQEGEQFF. The CDR3 DNA is TGTGCCAGCAGCCCCCGGGGGGGCCAGGAGGGTGAGCAGTTCTTC.

The chain joins TRBV10-3 to TRBJ2-7; tentatively, D is TRBD2 (6 bases). Germline CDR1 reads ENHRY; CDR2 reads SYGVKD. V was clipped by 8 bases and J by 0 bases, with 14 bases between them. The CDR3 loop spans 14 amino acids. The CDR3 loop is CAIGAAGSSYEQYF. In DNA, the CDR3 is TGTGCCATCGGGGCAGCGGGCAGCTCCTACGAGCAGTACTTC.

The chain combines TRBV21-1 with TRBJ2-5; the table's D call TRBD1 went unverified against the DNA. TRBV21-1 is designated a pseudogene. CDR3 length: 14 residues. As DNA, the CDR3 is TGTGCCAGCAGCACAGACAGGGGTGACGAGACCCAGTACTTC. Protein sequence: CASSTDRGDETQYF.

The chain employs TRBV19 and TRBJ2-4; possibly TRBD2 for D (6 bases). The CDR3 loop spans 12 amino acids. In germline, CDR1 is LNHDA, CDR2 SQIVND (reference sequence). The V end was cut by 9 bases, the J end by 4 bases, with 10 bases between. CDR3 nucleotide sequence: TGTGCCAGCGGGGACTGGAAAAACATTCAGTACTTC. It is translated as CASGDWKNIQYF.

The gene calls are TRBV18 and TRBJ2-3; TRBD1 is a possible D gene (5 bases). Germline V CDR1 and CDR2: KGHSH, LQKENI. V shed 1 base and J shed 1 base, with 9 bases lying between them. The CDR3 runs 15 residues. Here the CDR3 DNA reads TGTGCCAGCTCACCACAATCACAGGGCACAGATACGCAGTATTTT. Its translation: CASSPQSQGTDTQYF.

CDR3 nucleotide sequence: TGTGCCAGCTCCCGCGGACAGCTACCAGCAAACACCATATATTTT. It yields the protein CASSRGQLPANTIYF. This rearrangement joins TRBV18 to TRBJ1-3; D may be TRBD1 (6 bases). The CDR3 is 15 residues long. Germline values: CDR1 KGHSH, CDR2 LQKENI. The germline V and J ends were trimmed by 6 bases and 6 bases, with 18 bases remaining between them.

The chain joins TRBV6-1 to TRBJ2-1, with D uncertain. The CDR3 covers 11 residues. The germline V gene encodes CDR1 MNHNS and CDR2 SASEGT. V was clipped by 8 bases and J by 7 bases, with 9 bases between them. The CDR3 loop is CASSSANEQFF. In DNA form, the CDR3 reads TGTGCCAGCTCCTCGGCGAATGAGCAGTTCTTC.

For this clone: One end of the junction is discordant with germline, which a read error may explain. This CDR3 reads CASNLRGRYEQYF. CDR3 coding DNA: TGTGCCAGCAACTTACGTGGGCGCTACGAGCAGTACTTC. The V call is TRBV7-9, the J call TRBJ2-7; D is unresolved. Germline assignment: CDR1 SEHNR and CDR2 FQNEAQ (reference sequence). The CDR3 runs to 13 residues.

The V and J genes are TRBV5-6 and TRBJ1-5; 11 bases line up with TRBD1. Losses at the gene ends were 4 bases for V and 2 bases for J; bases not matched to a gene: 5. The CDR3 spans 16 residues. Germline V gene lookup returns CDR1 SGHDT and CDR2 YYEEEE. In DNA, the CDR3 is TGTGCCAGCAGCATGGGACAGGGGGGAGGCAATCAGCCCCAGCATTTT. Translation gives CASSMGQGGGNQPQHF. The variable domain in full, completed from reference TRBV5-6 and TRBJ1-5, reads DAGVTQSPTHLIKTRGQQVTLRCSPKSGHDTVSWYQQALGQGPQFIFQYYEEEERQRGNFPDRFSGHQFPNYSSELNVNALLLGDSALYLCASSMGQGGGNQPQHFGDGTRLSIL.

The V gene is TRBV6-6, the J gene TRBJ1-1; perhaps TRBD1 as D (6 bases). Germline V gene data show CDR1 as MNHNY and CDR2 as SVGAGI (reference sequence). CDR3 length equals 15 residues. Deletions cut 5 bases from V and 1 base from J, with 14 bases between. CDR3 residues: CASSAGGKRNTEAFF. In DNA, the CDR3 is TGTGCCAGCAGTGCCGGGGGCAAAAGGAACACTGAAGCTTTCTTT.

This clone was observed a handful of times. V is TRBV10-3 and J is TRBJ2-1, with TRBD2 matching 7 bases. The CDR3 is 14 amino acids. V was pared by 10 bases and J by 4 bases, with 10 bases of the junction left unmatched. Germline CDR1 reads ENHRY; CDR2 reads SYGVKD. The CDR3 DNA reads TGTGCCACCAGCTCGGGAGGCAGTTACAATGAGCAGTTCTTC. Translating gives CATSSGGSYNEQFF.

This chain uses TRBV19 with TRBJ2-5, with a tentative D call TRBD2 (6 bases). The J call could be wrong; TRBJ2-7 is a better fit for the DNA end. CDR3 length equals 14 residues. CDR1 is LNHDA, CDR2 SQIVND, per germline (reference sequence). In DNA form, the CDR3 reads TGTGCCAGTAGTAGACTAGGCGGTCTGTACGAGCAGTACTTC. Its translation: CASSRLGGLYEQYF.

This clone turned up a few times. J is TRBJ1-6 and V is TRBV7-2; no clear D. V dropped 5 bases and J dropped 6 bases, with 11 bases sitting between them. Germline values: CDR1 SGHTA, CDR2 FQGNSA. CDR3 length: 14 amino acids. The CDR3 nucleotides read TGTGCCAGCAGCACCCGACGGGTTAATTCACCCCTCCACTTT. Translated: CASSTRRVNSPLHF.